This TCR beta chain was documented in a study of blood T cell repertoires in COVID-19. Across the study: Some COVID-19 samples were acute and others convalescent; all came from the United States, Italy and Spain. T cells, B-cell-depleted T cells, or PBMCs supplied cDNA or gDNA.

Methods used by the authors: Amplified reference gene primers provided the basis for estimating nucleated cell counts. Data came from immunoSEQ multiplex PCR; TCRdb stores just in-frame clones and leaves some out. The DNA was the basis for D and trimming; V, J and clone size are from that table. This sample has about 180,000 clones, with 70% to 90% found just once. The sequencing sample was made of peripheral blood. This receptor was taken from a man in his 60s with acute or convalescent COVID-19.

CDR3 nucleotides: TGTGCCAGCAGCCCGGATCGGACTAGCGGCAACAATGAGCAGTTCTTC. Residues: CASSPDRTSGNNEQFF. The genes are TRBV3-1 (or the pseudogene TRBV3-2) and TRBJ2-1, with 10 bases lining up with TRBD2. CDR3 length: 16 amino acids. Germline V gives CDR1 LGHDT, CDR2 YNNKEL (reference sequence). Trimming removed 4 bases from V and 5 bases from J; junction bases left unmatched: 8.